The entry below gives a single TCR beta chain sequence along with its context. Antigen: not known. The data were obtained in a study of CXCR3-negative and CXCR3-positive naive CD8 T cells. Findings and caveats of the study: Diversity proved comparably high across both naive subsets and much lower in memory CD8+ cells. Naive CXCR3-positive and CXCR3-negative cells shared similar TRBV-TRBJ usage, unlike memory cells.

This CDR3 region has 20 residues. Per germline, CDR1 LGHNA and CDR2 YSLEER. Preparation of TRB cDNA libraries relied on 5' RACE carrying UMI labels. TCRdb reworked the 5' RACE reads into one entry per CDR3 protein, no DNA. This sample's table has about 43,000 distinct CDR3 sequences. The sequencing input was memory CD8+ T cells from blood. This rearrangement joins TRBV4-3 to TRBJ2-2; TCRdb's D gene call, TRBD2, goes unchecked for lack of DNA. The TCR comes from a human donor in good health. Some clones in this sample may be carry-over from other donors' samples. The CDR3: CASSQGVSWRGGRNTGELFF.